This T cell receptor beta chain was obtained from a study of T cell repertoires in cytomegalovirus infection. Study information: Public TCR beta signatures were indicative of both CMV infection and a matching HLA type. Notes on the study in general: Carriage of CMV together with the relevant HLA was identifiable through cumulative public TCR beta family frequency. In two of eight donors, the top clonotype was HLA-C-restricted CMV-specific.

V was shortened by 4 bases and J by 7 bases, with 20 bases between the two germline ends. This CDR3 spans 15 amino acids. CDR1 is SGHAT, CDR2 FQNNGV, per germline. This clonotype was detected only a few times. Antigen unknown. TCRdb analysed the reads with MiXCR anew, one entry per CDR3 protein. The sample contains roughly 100,000 distinct CDR3 sequences, 15% to 20% of which appear only once. The chain combines TRBV11-2 with TRBJ2-7, with D possibly being TRBD1 (6 bases). The material sequenced was PBMCs. The sequence derives from a human donor in good health (CMV status not recorded). Some clones in this sample may be carry-over from other donors' samples. Here the CDR3 DNA reads TGTGCCAGCAGCTCAGGACCTCGGACAGACCTTGAGCAGTACTTC. Translation: CASSSGPRTDLEQYF.